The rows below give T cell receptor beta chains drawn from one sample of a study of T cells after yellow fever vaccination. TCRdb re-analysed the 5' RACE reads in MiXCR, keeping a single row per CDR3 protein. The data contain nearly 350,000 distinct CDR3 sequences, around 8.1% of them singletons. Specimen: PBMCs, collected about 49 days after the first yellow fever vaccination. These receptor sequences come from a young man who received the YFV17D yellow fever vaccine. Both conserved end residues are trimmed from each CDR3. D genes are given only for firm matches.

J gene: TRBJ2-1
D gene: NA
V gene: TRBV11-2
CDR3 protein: ASSPKRGNNEQF

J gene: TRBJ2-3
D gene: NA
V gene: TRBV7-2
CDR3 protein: ASRGDTVTDTQY

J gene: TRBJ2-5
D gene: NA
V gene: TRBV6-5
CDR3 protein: ASSNRQSQETQY

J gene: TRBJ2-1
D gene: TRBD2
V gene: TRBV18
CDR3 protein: ASSPPASGFYNEQF

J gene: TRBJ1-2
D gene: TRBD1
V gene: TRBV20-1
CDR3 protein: SASVDRENGYT

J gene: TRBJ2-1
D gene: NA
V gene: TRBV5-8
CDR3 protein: ASSASGANNEQF

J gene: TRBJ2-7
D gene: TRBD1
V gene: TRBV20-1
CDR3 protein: SAPGTGIYEQY

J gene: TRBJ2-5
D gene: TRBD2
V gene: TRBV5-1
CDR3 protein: ASSSTSRLQETQY

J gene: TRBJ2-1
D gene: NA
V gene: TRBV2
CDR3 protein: ASSEAPRDHHEQF

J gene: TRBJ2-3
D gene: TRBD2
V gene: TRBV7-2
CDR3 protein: ASSPDRTSGEGTQY

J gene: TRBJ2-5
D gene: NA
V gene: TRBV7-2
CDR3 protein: ASSLAPRESQY

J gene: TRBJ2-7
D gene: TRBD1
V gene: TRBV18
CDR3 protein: ASSPMAPGTGSYEQY

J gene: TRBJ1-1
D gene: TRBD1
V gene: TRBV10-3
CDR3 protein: AISVGTGENTEAF

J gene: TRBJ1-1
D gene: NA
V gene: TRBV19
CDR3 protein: ASRIAMGVTEAF

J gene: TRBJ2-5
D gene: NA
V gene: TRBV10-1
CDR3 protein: ASSGPAKETQY

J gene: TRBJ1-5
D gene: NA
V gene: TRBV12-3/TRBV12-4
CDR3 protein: ASSLADSNQPQH

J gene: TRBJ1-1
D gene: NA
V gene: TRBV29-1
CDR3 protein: SVARSVWDTEAF

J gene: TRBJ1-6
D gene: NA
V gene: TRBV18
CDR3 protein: ASSRVGSPLH

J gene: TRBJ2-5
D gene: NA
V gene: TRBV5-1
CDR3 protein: ASNRGFGETQY

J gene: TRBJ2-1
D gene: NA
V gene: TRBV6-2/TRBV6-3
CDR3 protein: ASSGRDSRLGRDNEQF

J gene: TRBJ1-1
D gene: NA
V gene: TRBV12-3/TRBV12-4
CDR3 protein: ASTLLRETEAF

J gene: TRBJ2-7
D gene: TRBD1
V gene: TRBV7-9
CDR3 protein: ASNRGRDRVDEQY

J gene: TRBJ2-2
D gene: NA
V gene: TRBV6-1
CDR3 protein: ASSPGRFLDTGELF

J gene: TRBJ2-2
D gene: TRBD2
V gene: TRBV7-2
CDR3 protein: ASSLPGGSRELF

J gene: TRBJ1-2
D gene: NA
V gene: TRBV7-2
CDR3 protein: ASSSYRISNYGYT

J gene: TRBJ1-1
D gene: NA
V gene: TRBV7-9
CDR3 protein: ASSPSAQTGNTEAF

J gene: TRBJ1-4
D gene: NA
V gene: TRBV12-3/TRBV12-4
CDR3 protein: ASSYGYRLF

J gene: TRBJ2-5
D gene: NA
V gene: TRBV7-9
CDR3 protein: ASSLEMERIQY

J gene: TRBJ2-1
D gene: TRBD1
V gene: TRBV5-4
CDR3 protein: ASSSWTGASDEQF

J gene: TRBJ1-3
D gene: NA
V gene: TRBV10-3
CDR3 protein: AISESKVGNTIY

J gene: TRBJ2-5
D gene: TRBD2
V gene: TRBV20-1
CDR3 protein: SASPGTSGGYRETQY

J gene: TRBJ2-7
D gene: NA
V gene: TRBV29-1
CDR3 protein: SVGSRKVPYEQY

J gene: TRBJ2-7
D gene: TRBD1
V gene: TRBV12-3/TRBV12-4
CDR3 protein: ASSPFGGQGKLEQY

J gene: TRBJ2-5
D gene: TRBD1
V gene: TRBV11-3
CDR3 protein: ASSLGDRGLAETQY

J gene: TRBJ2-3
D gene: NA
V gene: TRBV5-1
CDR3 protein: ASQGASSTDTQY

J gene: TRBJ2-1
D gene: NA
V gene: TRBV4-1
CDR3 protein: ASSQQDTSDYPSEQF

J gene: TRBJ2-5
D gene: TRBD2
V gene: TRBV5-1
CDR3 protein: ASSDTGGRQETQY

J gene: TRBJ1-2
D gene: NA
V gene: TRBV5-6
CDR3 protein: ASSLGNNYGYT

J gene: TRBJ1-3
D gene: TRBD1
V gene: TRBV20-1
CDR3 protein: SGSGGPLSGNTIY

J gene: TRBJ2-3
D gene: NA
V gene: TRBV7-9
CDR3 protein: ASRYPGLLPDTQY

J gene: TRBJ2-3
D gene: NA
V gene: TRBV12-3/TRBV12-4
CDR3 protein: ASSFQYTSTDTQY

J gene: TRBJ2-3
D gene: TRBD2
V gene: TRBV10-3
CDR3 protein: AISGPSSGLSTDTQY

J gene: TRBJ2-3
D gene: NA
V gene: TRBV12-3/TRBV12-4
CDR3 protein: ASSPYTNTQY

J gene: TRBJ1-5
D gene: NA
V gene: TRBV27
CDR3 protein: ASRLSSPDYQPQH

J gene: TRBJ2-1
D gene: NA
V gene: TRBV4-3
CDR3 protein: ASSQDPTVYNEQF

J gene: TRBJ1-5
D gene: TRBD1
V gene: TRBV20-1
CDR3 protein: SASVVAGGLPQH

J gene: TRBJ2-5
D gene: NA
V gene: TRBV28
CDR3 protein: ATSAGEAETQY

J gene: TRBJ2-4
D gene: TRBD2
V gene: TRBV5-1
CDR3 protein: ASSPRLAGGQENIQY

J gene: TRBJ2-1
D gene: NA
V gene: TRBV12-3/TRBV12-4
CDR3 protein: ASSRDPSSYNEQF

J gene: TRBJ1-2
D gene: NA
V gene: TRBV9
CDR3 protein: ASSVGGIRGNYGYT

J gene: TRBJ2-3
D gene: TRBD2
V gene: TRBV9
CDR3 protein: ASSLTSGADTQY

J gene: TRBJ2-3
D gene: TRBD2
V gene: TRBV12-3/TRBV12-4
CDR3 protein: ASSPRAGITDTQY